This record concerns one TCR beta chain sequence. These data originate in a study of CD8 T cells in Susac syndrome. This CDR3 region has 15 residues. The V end was cut by 8 bases, the J end by 1 base, with 17 bases between. TEMRA cells were FACS-enriched, while CD8+ and CD4+ T cells were negatively isolated. Reverse transcription used roughly 0.45 to 1 ug RNA and random hexamers. Each CDR3 protein gets one entry after TCRdb re-called the immunoSEQ multiplex PCR reads with MiXCR. There are about 300,000 distinct CDR3 sequences in the sample; around 91% occur only once, and 0.18% lies in the top ten. The V and J genes are TRBV12-3 or TRBV12-4 and TRBJ1-1; D gene uncertain. The sample was CD8+ T cells from PBMCs. The sequence derives from a human donor with multiple sclerosis. The CDR3 coding sequence is TGTGCCAGCTCGCTATCGTTAGGGAGGAACACTGAAGCTTTCTTT. It codes for CASSLSLGRNTEAFF.